This entry is about one TCR beta chain. The data belong to a study of identical twins. TCRdb reanalysed the 5' RACE reads using MiXCR and keeps one entry per CDR3 protein. The repertoire has roughly 190,000 distinct CDR3 sequences, about 16% of them found once; the top ten carry 35% to 50%. The germline V gene encodes CDR1 KGHDR and CDR2 SFDVKD. This CDR3 is 16 amino acids long. This sample was also put to use in a study of T cells expressing NK-cell markers. That report notes: Restricting sorting to alpha-beta TCR T cells was achieved in several experiments by an anti-gamma-delta TCR antibody. The contribution of dominant NKG2C+ clonotypes to CD8+ T cells in roughly 6 donors was 1.0-7.0%. The HCMV specificity of the expanded NKG2C+ T cell clones stayed unresolved.

The chain has TRBV24-1 and TRBJ2-5, with TRBD2 as a possible D gene (6 bases). Sequences were obtained from CD8+ T cells sorted from blood. The TCR was taken from a woman aged 18 to 35 in good health. This CDR3 is CGGRRPPADAQETQYF. The CDR3 bases are TGTGGGGGGAGGCGACCGCCCGCGGACGCCCAAGAGACCCAGTACTTC.